Shown below are 21 T cell receptor beta chains from a single sample sequenced in a study of cytomegalovirus exposure and HLA in healthy donors. PCR primers comprised 60 Vbeta and 13 Jbeta primers. Clones were sequenced by immunoSEQ multiplex PCR, and TCRdb holds only the in-frame ones, with some missing. The sample records some 140,000 clones, 60% to 80% being singletons. The sample was PBMCs. The receptors here all came from a man younger than 35 in good health and CMV-seronegative.

This clone was seen just once. The chain employs TRBV9 and TRBJ1-2, with D unclear. Trimming pared 1 base from V and 2 bases from J, leaving 9 bases between. This CDR3 contains 14 residues. CDR1 is SGDLS, CDR2 YYNGEE, per germline. The CDR3 coding sequence is TGTGCCAGCAGCGTAACAGAGCGGAACTATGGCTACACCTTC. Translated: CASSVTERNYGYTF.

V and J are TRBV5-1 and TRBJ2-5; D is unresolved. Trimming stripped 4 bases from V and 4 bases from J, with 14 bases between. Germline-derived CDR1 and CDR2 are SGHRS and YFSETQ. The length of the CDR3 is 14 residues. The CDR3 DNA sequence: TGCGCCAGCAGCCCCCAGTCCCCCCCAGAGACCCAGTACTTC. Translation gives CASSPQSPPETQYF.

The J gene is TRBJ1-5, the V gene TRBV19, with D perhaps matching TRBD1 (5 bases). This CDR3 is built from 18 residues. Per germline, CDR1 LNHDA and CDR2 SQIVND (reference sequence). Trimming left V 3 bases short and J 1 base short, with 19 bases between. The CDR3 spells CASSIKAGLGRSNQPQHF. The CDR3 DNA reads TGTGCCAGTAGTATTAAGGCAGGGCTGGGGAGGAGCAATCAGCCCCAGCATTTT.

The chain recombines TRBV6-5 with TRBJ2-3, with D perhaps TRBD2 (6 bases). The germline V gene has CDR1 MNHEY and CDR2 SVGAGI. V lost 5 bases and J lost 6, with 6 bases in between. CDR3 length: 11 amino acids. CDR3 residues: CASSRGDTQYF. The CDR3 coding sequence is TGTGCCAGCAGTCGGGGGGATACGCAGTATTTT.

The chain couples TRBV19 to TRBJ1-5; 7 nucleotides agree with TRBD1. This CDR3 has 15 amino acids. Germline CDR1 and CDR2: LNHDA and SQIVND (reference sequence). Trimming took 3 bases from V and 4 from J; bases not matched to a gene: 6. The CDR3 sequence is CASSINRDRNQPQHF. CDR3 nucleotides: TGTGCCAGTAGTATCAACCGGGACAGAAATCAGCCCCAGCATTTT.

V gene TRBV25-1 combines with J gene TRBJ1-3; 9 nucleotides match TRBD1. The CDR3 extends over 17 amino acids. Losses at the gene ends were 4 bases for V and 8 bases for J; bases not matched to a gene: 15. Germline-derived CDR1 and CDR2 are MGHDK and SYGVNS. This CDR3 is CASSGLGQGPVGDTIYF. CDR3 in DNA: TGTGCCAGCAGTGGATTGGGACAGGGACCAGTCGGTGACACCATATATTTT.

V gene TRBV30 combines with J gene TRBJ1-1, with a tentative D call TRBD1 (5 bases). The germline V gene encodes CDR1 GTSNPN and CDR2 SVGIG (reference sequence). The germline V and J ends were trimmed by 7 bases and 11 bases, with 11 bases remaining between them. This CDR3 is 9 amino acids long. The CDR3 sequence: CASGTRAFF. The DNA of the CDR3 is TGTGCCTCGGGGACTAGGGCTTTCTTT.

The chain carries TRBV18 and TRBJ1-5; D is uncertain. The germline V and J ends were trimmed by 6 bases and 8 bases, with 11 bases remaining between them. CDR3 size: 12 residues. CDR1 is KGHSH, CDR2 LQKENI, per germline. Here the CDR3 reads CASSESGKPQHF. In nucleotides, the CDR3 is TGTGCCAGCTCGGAGTCGGGGAAGCCCCAGCATTTT.

About this clone itself: The junction departs from the called germline gene at one end, perhaps through a read error. The chain recombines TRBV7-9 with TRBJ1-1; D may be TRBD1 (6 bases). CDR3 length: 18 residues. Germline V gene sequence: CDR1 SEHNR, CDR2 FQNEAQ (reference sequence). CDR3 in DNA: TGTTCCAGCAGCTTCGCCACAGGGACGACAAATTATCTTACTGAAGCTTTCTTT. Protein sequence: CSSSFATGTTNYLTEAFF.

This clone was detected once. The chain recombines TRBV5-1 with TRBJ2-3; 8 bases are a match to TRBD2. There are 16 residues in the CDR3. V lost 0 bases to trimming and J lost 4 bases; unmatched junction nucleotides: 7. CDR1 is SGHRS and CDR2 is YFSETQ in the germline V gene. Written as DNA, the CDR3 is TGCGCCAGCAGCTTGGGGACGGGGGGGCCGTCAGATACGCAGTATTTT. Its translation is CASSLGTGGPSDTQYF.

The CDR3 DNA follows: TGTGCCAGCAGCCCCACCGGGTCAGGGGGCACAGATACGCAGTATTTT. Amino acids: CASSPTGSGGTDTQYF. The J gene is TRBJ2-3, the V gene TRBV9; D may be TRBD1 (6 bases). V lost 4 bases and J 1 base, leaving 16 bases between the germline ends. Looked up from germline, CDR1 is SGDLS and CDR2 is YYNGEE. The CDR3 extends over 16 amino acids. The full variable domain, in which reference TRBV9 and TRBJ2-3 provide the parts outside the CDR3, is DSGVTQTPKHLITATGQRVTLRCSPRSGDLSVYWYQQSLDQGLQFLIQYYNGEERAKGNILERFSAQQFPDLHSELNLSSLELGDSALYFCASSPTGSGGTDTQYFGPGTRLTVL.

This chain links TRBV5-6 with TRBJ1-1, with D hard to call. The CDR3 sequence is 14 residues long. Germline lookup yields CDR1 SGHDT and CDR2 YYEEEE. Trimming shortened V by 2 bases and J by 2 bases, and 10 bases separated the two germline ends. CDR3 loop: CASSLPNGNTEAFF. The CDR3 DNA follows: TGTGCCAGCAGCTTACCCAACGGTAACACTGAAGCTTTCTTT.

The CDR3 sequence: CASTTGLGETQYF. CDR3 coding DNA: TGTGCCAGCACCACAGGGTTGGGGGAGACCCAGTACTTC. The J gene is TRBJ2-5, the V gene TRBV6-5; maybe TRBD1 (6 bases). The CDR3 covers 13 residues. V gave up 7 bases and J gave up 5 bases, with 14 bases separating them. CDR1 MNHEY and CDR2 SVGAGI come from the germline V gene.

The V and J genes are TRBV19 and TRBJ1-5, with D possibly matching TRBD1 (5 bases). Trimming stripped 4 bases from V and 7 bases from J, with 14 bases between. Germline V gene lookup returns CDR1 LNHDA and CDR2 SQIVND (reference sequence). CDR3 length equals 14 residues. CDR3 bases: TGTGCCAGTAGTACAGCGGGGGGAGGCCAGCCCCAGCATTTT. This translates into CASSTAGGGQPQHF.

This clone was counted once. The chain couples TRBV27 to TRBJ2-7, with D perhaps TRBD1 (6 bases). V lost 7 bases, J lost 7 bases, and 23 bases lay in between. CDR1 and CDR2 from the germline V gene are MNHEY and SMNVEV (reference sequence). The CDR3 sequence is 15 residues long. The CDR3 bases are TGTGCCAGCACCCCCCGGACAGACGGAATTGGAGAGCAGTACTTC. As protein: CASTPRTDGIGEQYF.

The rearrangement uses TRBV15 and TRBJ1-2, with a possible D match to TRBD1 (6 bases). This CDR3 has 18 residues. Trimming removed 4 bases from V and 2 bases from J, with 23 bases in between. Germline V gives CDR1 LNHNV, CDR2 YYDKDF (reference sequence). The CDR3: CATSTGAGTGGQNYGYTF. CDR3 nucleotides: TGTGCCACCAGCACCGGAGCCGGGACGGGGGGCCAGAACTATGGCTACACCTTC.

The chain couples TRBV6-6 to TRBJ1-3; the D is unclear. In germline, CDR1 is MNHNY, CDR2 SVGAGI (reference sequence). The CDR3 sequence is 12 residues long. V dropped 8 bases and J dropped 8 bases, with 13 bases sitting between them. CDR3 nucleotides: TGTGCCAGCTCTCCTAGAGGTGACACCATATATTTT. Its protein is CASSPRGDTIYF.

The CDR3 spells CASSFDTGRSYEQYF. DNA of the CDR3: TGCGCCAGCAGCTTCGACACCGGGAGGTCCTACGAGCAGTACTTC. The chain carries TRBV5-1 and TRBJ2-7; TRBD2 aligns across 7 bases. V was clipped by 2 bases and J by 1 base; unmatched bases: 6. CDR3 length equals 15 residues. The germline gives CDR1 SGHRS, CDR2 YFSETQ.

Only a few counts were recorded for this clone. V and J are TRBV5-1 and TRBJ1-4, with TRBD1 matching over 8 bases. The V and J ends lost 4 bases and 8 bases, in that order; junction bases with no gene match: 10. The CDR3 contains 15 residues. Per germline, CDR1 SGHRS and CDR2 YFSETQ. DNA for the CDR3: TGCGCCAGCAGCAGCACAGGGGGAGGTGGCGAAAAACTGTTTTTT. Translating it yields CASSSTGGGGEKLFF.

In this sample, this clone turned up a few times. The V call is TRBV19, the J call TRBJ2-7; 7 bases match TRBD1. Germline V gives CDR1 LNHDA, CDR2 SQIVND (reference sequence). The CDR3 has 14 amino acids. After removal of 5 bases from V and 0 bases from J, the junction contained 4 bases not matched to a gene. CDR3 sequence: CASSPGQHSYEQYF. The CDR3 DNA reads TGTGCCAGTAGTCCGGGACAGCACTCCTACGAGCAGTACTTC. Based on the CDR3 plus reference TRBV19 and TRBJ2-7, the full variable domain is DGGITQSPKYLFRKEGQNVTLSCEQNLNHDAMYWYRQDPGQGLRLIYYSQIVNDFQKGDIAEGYSVSREKKESFPLTVTSAQKNPTAFYLCASSPGQHSYEQYFGPGTRLTVT.

The chain has TRBV25-1 and TRBJ1-2, with 7 positions matching TRBD1. This CDR3 is 13 amino acids long. From germline, CDR1 is MGHDK and CDR2 SYGVNS. V lost 3 bases and J lost 2; bases outside the gene matches: 0. The CDR3: CASSEGQNYGYTF. CDR3 DNA: TGTGCCAGCAGTGAGGGACAGAACTATGGCTACACCTTC.